Listed below are T cell receptor beta chains from one sample, sequenced in a study of shared clonotypes between healthy human individuals. Method: immunoSEQ multiplex PCR; TCRdb's copy keeps in-frame clones and lacks some. This table holds 2,100,000 or so clones, under 97% found once. Input material: naive CD4+ T cells sorted from blood. The receptors were sampled from a man between 18 and 29 years old in good health. Both conserved end residues are part of each CDR3. The order of the fields is V gene, clone size, J gene, D gene, CDR3 DNA, CDR3 protein. A D gene is named only where the DNA matches it firmly. The size entry is marked missing in some rows and otherwise reads once, few, many or a size class.

V: TRBV19
size: .
J: TRBJ2-2
D: TRBD2
DNA: TGTGCCAGTAGGGTCCCAGCGGGGGGCACCGGGGAGCTGTTTTTT
CDR3: CASRVPAGGTGELFF

V: TRBV6-5
size: .
J: TRBJ2-1
D: TRBD2
DNA: TGTGCCAGCAGTTTACTAGCGGGGGGGTACAATGAGCAGTTCTTC
CDR3: CASSLLAGGYNEQFF

V: TRBV7-9
size: .
J: TRBJ1-4
D: .
DNA: TGTGCCAGCAGCCTCCGGGTTGAGGGGGAAAAACTGTTTTTT
CDR3: CASSLRVEGEKLFF

V: TRBV2
size: .
J: TRBJ2-2
D: TRBD2
DNA: TGTGCCAGCAGCCGGGCGGGGGTCGGGGAGCTGTTTTTT
CDR3: CASSRAGVGELFF

V: TRBV7-2
size: .
J: TRBJ2-7
D: .
DNA: TGTGCCAGCAGTAGCCCTATCAAGCGTTCTAAAGGCTCCTACGAGCAGTACTTC
CDR3: CASSSPIKRSKGSYEQYF

V: TRBV10-3
size: .
J: TRBJ2-2
D: TRBD1
DNA: TGTGCCATCGGCCAGGGGGCCGCGAACACCGGGGAGCTGTTTTTT
CDR3: CAIGQGAANTGELFF

V: TRBV29-1
size: .
J: TRBJ1-5
D: .
DNA: TGCAGCGTGGCCGGGACATTAAATCAGCCCCAGCATTTT
CDR3: CSVAGTLNQPQHF

V: TRBV5-1
size: .
J: TRBJ1-3
D: .
DNA: TGCGCCAGCACCCCCCCGGTGAGCTCTGGAAACACCATATATTTT
CDR3: CASTPPVSSGNTIYF

V: TRBV7-9
size: .
J: TRBJ2-7
D: TRBD1
DNA: TGTGCCAGCAGCTTAGTGGGACAGAAAAACTACGAGCAGTACTTC
CDR3: CASSLVGQKNYEQYF

V: TRBV6-6
size: .
J: TRBJ2-7
D: .
DNA: TGTGCCAGCAGCCAGGCCAGGGTGGGTCGGGACGAGCAGTACTTC
CDR3: CASSQARVGRDEQYF

V: TRBV18
size: .
J: TRBJ1-4
D: TRBD1
DNA: TGTGCCAGCTCACCGGGACAGCAAAATGAAAAACTGTTTTTT
CDR3: CASSPGQQNEKLFF

V: TRBV5-1
size: .
J: TRBJ1-2
D: TRBD1
DNA: TGCGCCAGCAGCTTGGTAGGACAGGGGAGCTACACCTTC
CDR3: CASSLVGQGSYTF

V: TRBV18
size: .
J: TRBJ2-7
D: .
DNA: TGTGCCAGCTCACCACGCCTAGGCCTTAATCTAGAGCAGTACTTC
CDR3: CASSPRLGLNLEQYF

V: TRBV7-2
size: .
J: TRBJ1-2
D: TRBD1
DNA: TGTGCCAGCAGCCCTCGGTCCGGGACAGGGTCTAACTATGGCTACACCTTC
CDR3: CASSPRSGTGSNYGYTF

V: TRBV5-1
size: .
J: TRBJ2-1
D: TRBD1
DNA: TGCGCCAGCAGCGCCGCGGACAGGGCCAATGAGCAGTTCTTC
CDR3: CASSAADRANEQFF

V: TRBV19
size: .
J: TRBJ1-1
D: .
DNA: TGTGCCAGTAGTACCCCGGGGATCCACACTGAAGCTTTCTTT
CDR3: CASSTPGIHTEAFF

V: TRBV7-9
size: .
J: TRBJ2-7
D: TRBD1
DNA: TGTGCCAGCAGCACAGGTCGGGACAGATTATACGAGCAGTACTTC
CDR3: CASSTGRDRLYEQYF

V: TRBV6-6
size: .
J: TRBJ1-1
D: .
DNA: TGTGCCAGCAGTTACGCCGGGACAGAAGCTTTCTTT
CDR3: CASSYAGTEAFF

V: TRBV19
size: .
J: TRBJ2-4
D: TRBD2
DNA: TGTGCCAGTAGTACACCGGGAGGGCAGAACATTCAGTACTTC
CDR3: CASSTPGGQNIQYF

V: TRBV5-1
size: .
J: TRBJ1-5
D: .
DNA: TGCGCCAGCAGCGTCCAAGGGGATAGCAATCAGCCCCAGCATTTT
CDR3: CASSVQGDSNQPQHF

V: TRBV7-2
size: .
J: TRBJ2-7
D: TRBD2
DNA: TGTGCCAGCAGCGCCCTGGGGGGGATGGGCTACGAGCAGTACTTC
CDR3: CASSALGGMGYEQYF

V: TRBV9
size: .
J: TRBJ1-5
D: .
DNA: TGTGCCAGCAGCGTAAAGGGAAGCAATCAGCCCCAGCATTTT
CDR3: CASSVKGSNQPQHF

V: TRBV5-6
size: .
J: TRBJ1-4
D: .
DNA: TGTGCCAGCAGCACCCCGGGCGGGACTATTGAAAAACTGTTTTTT
CDR3: CASSTPGGTIEKLFF

V: TRBV6-5
size: .
J: TRBJ1-1
D: .
DNA: TGTGCCAGCAGTTACTCGCAGTACTCGTCTATGGAAGCTTTCTTT
CDR3: CASSYSQYSSMEAFF

V: TRBV6-5
size: .
J: TRBJ1-2
D: TRBD1
DNA: TGTGCCAGCAGGGGACAGGGTTTCTCTCAAGGCTACACCTTC
CDR3: CASRGQGFSQGYTF

V: TRBV4-3
size: .
J: TRBJ2-7
D: TRBD1
DNA: TGCGCCAGCAGCCAAGGGCCGACAGGGCCCTACGAGCAGTACTTC
CDR3: CASSQGPTGPYEQYF

V: TRBV13
size: .
J: TRBJ1-2
D: TRBD1
DNA: TGTGCCAGCACTTCTTTGGGACAGGGGAGTGGCTACACCTTC
CDR3: CASTSLGQGSGYTF

V: TRBV5-1
size: .
J: TRBJ2-3
D: .
DNA: TGCGCCAGCAGCCTGAAGCGGGCCCTACTTCTTCATACGCAGTATTTT
CDR3: CASSLKRALLLHTQYF

V: TRBV7-2
size: .
J: TRBJ1-6
D: .
DNA: TGTGCCAGCAGCCCCAACATCGCATCAGCCTATAATTCACCCCTCCACTTT
CDR3: CASSPNIASAYNSPLHF

V: TRBV6-6
size: .
J: TRBJ2-7
D: TRBD1
DNA: TGTGCCAGCAGAACAGGGGACAGGGGGACCTACGAGCAGTACTTC
CDR3: CASRTGDRGTYEQYF

V: TRBV5-6
size: .
J: TRBJ2-4
D: TRBD1
DNA: TGTGCCAGCAGCTTACAGGGGGCCAAAAACATTCAGTACTTC
CDR3: CASSLQGAKNIQYF

V: TRBV15
size: .
J: TRBJ1-1
D: .
DNA: TGTGCCACCAGCTTCGGACAGACCAAAGCTTTCTTT
CDR3: CATSFGQTKAFF

V: TRBV10-3
size: few
J: TRBJ1-6
D: .
DNA: TGTGCCATCAGTGAGTCCGCCGGGGATAATTCACCCCTCCACTTT
CDR3: CAISESAGDNSPLHF

V: TRBV7-3
size: .
J: TRBJ2-2
D: TRBD2
DNA: TGTGCCAGCAGCTTAGCCGGGACTACGACCGGGGAGCTGTTTTTT
CDR3: CASSLAGTTTGELFF

V: TRBV5-5
size: few
J: TRBJ2-1
D: TRBD2
DNA: TGTGCCAGCAGCTCGGGACTAGCGGCATACTCCTACAATGAGCAGTTCTTC
CDR3: CASSSGLAAYSYNEQFF

V: TRBV2
size: .
J: TRBJ1-1
D: .
DNA: TGTGCCAGCAGTGAAGCGGCAGGGAACACTGAAGCTTTCTTT
CDR3: CASSEAAGNTEAFF

V: TRBV18
size: .
J: TRBJ2-5
D: .
DNA: TGTGCCAGCTCACCTATATTCCAAGAGACCCAGTACTTC
CDR3: CASSPIFQETQYF

V: TRBV21-1
size: few
J: TRBJ2-6
D: .
DNA: TGTGCCAGCACCGGCCGAAATTCTGGGGCCAACGTCCTGACTTTC
CDR3: CASTGRNSGANVLTF

V: TRBV6-1
size: .
J: TRBJ2-4
D: TRBD1
DNA: TGTGCCAGCAGTGCCCTAGGGGGCCAAAACATTCAGTACTTC
CDR3: CASSALGGQNIQYF

V: TRBV6-5
size: once
J: TRBJ2-5
D: .
DNA: TGTGCCAGCAGCCGCAGGGCGTTAGGAGAGACCCAGTACTTC
CDR3: CASSRRALGETQYF

V: TRBV10-2
size: few
J: TRBJ2-5
D: .
DNA: TGCGCCAGCCGAGGTGGGGAATATCAAAAGACCCAGTACTTC
CDR3: CASRGGEYQKTQYF